One sample yielded the 25 T cell receptor beta chains listed below, sequenced in a study of T cells in localized non-small cell lung cancer. Libraries were prepared by immunoSEQ multiplex PCR; TCRdb keeps only in-frame clonotypes and omits some of them. The sample carries about 13,000 clones, 86% recorded once. The sequencing here drew on peripheral blood, taken before any cancer treatment. These receptors came from a male donor aged 60 or over with stage III lung adenocarcinoma.

This rearrangement joins TRBV6-5 to TRBJ2-7; D may match TRBD1 or TRBD2 (6 bases each). Trimming cost V 5 bases and J 0 bases, with 14 bases left between them. CDR3 length: 15 residues. Germline V gene sequence: CDR1 MNHEY, CDR2 SVGAGI. The CDR3 DNA is TGTGCCAGCAGTGTAAGGGGGGATAGCTCCTACGAGCAGTACTTC. Protein: CASSVRGDSSYEQYF.

This chain links TRBV5-4 with TRBJ2-7; 14 bases match TRBD2. Losses at the gene ends were 4 bases for V and 4 bases for J; bases not matched to a gene: 7. The CDR3 extends over 16 amino acids. Germline CDR1 and CDR2: SGHNT and YYREEE (reference sequence). The CDR3 protein is CASSGPGTSGGYEQYF. The CDR3 region has the DNA TGTGCCAGCAGCGGGCCCGGGACTAGCGGGGGTTACGAGCAGTACTTC.

This chain links TRBV6-6 with TRBJ2-5; D remains ambiguous. Germline V gene lookup returns CDR1 MNHNY and CDR2 SVGAGI (reference sequence). Trimming stripped 2 bases from V and 8 bases from J, with 9 bases between. This CDR3 spans 12 amino acids. The CDR3 nucleotides read TGTGCCAGCAGTTACCCCCGCCAAACCCAGTACTTC. This codes for CASSYPRQTQYF.

The chain uses TRBV4-2 and TRBJ2-7; 9 nucleotides match TRBD2. The CDR3 loop spans 18 amino acids. CDR1 and CDR2 from the germline V gene are LGHNA and YNFKEQ. After removal of 0 bases from V and 4 bases from J, the junction contained 13 bases not matched to a gene. The CDR3: CASSQEPSLGAGGYEQYF. CDR3 DNA sequence: TGTGCCAGCAGCCAAGAGCCTTCCCTGGGGGCGGGAGGGTACGAGCAGTACTTC.

In this sample, this clone turned up once. CDR3 in DNA: TGTGCCAGCAGCTGGGGCGGGGGGGACAATGAGCAGTTCTTC. It specifies CASSWGGGDNEQFF. The V call is TRBV7-2, the J call TRBJ2-1; 9 bases line up with TRBD2. Germline V gene lookup returns CDR1 SGHTA and CDR2 FQGNSA. After removal of 4 bases from V and 5 bases from J, the junction contained 3 bases not matched to a gene. The CDR3 runs 14 residues.

V is TRBV28 and J is TRBJ1-4, with 12 bases fitting TRBD1. CDR3 length equals 18 residues. V lost 3 bases and J lost 7; bases outside the gene matches: 12. The V gene's germline CDR1 is MDHEN and CDR2 SYDVKM. The CDR3 coding sequence is TGTGCCAGCAGTTTTATCGGCGGGACAGGGGGCATAGGTGAAAAACTGTTTTTT. Translation: CASSFIGGTGGIGEKLFF.

V gene TRBV2 combines with J gene TRBJ2-5, with D unclear. In germline, CDR1 is SNHLY, CDR2 FYNNEI. This CDR3 contains 12 residues. Trimming took off 7 bases at V and 4 bases at J, with 10 bases between the two ends. This CDR3 is CASTRWRETQYF. The CDR3 DNA is TGTGCCAGCACCCGCTGGCGAGAGACCCAGTACTTC. Based on the CDR3 plus reference TRBV2 and TRBJ2-5, the full variable domain is EPEVTQTPSHQVTQMGQEVILRCVPISNHLYFYWYRQILGQKVEFLVSFYNNEISEKSEIFDDQFSVERPDGSNFTLKIRSTKLEDSAMYFCASTRWRETQYFGPGTRLLVL.

The chain couples TRBV5-1 to TRBJ1-4, with D maybe TRBD1 (5 bases). The CDR3 covers 14 residues. The germline V gene has CDR1 SGHRS and CDR2 YFSETQ. Trimming left V 6 bases short and J 7 bases short, with 16 bases between. This CDR3 reads CASTRGSGPEKLFF. CDR3 DNA sequence: TGCGCCAGCACTCGGGGGTCAGGACCTGAAAAACTGTTTTTT.

The chain recombines TRBV5-1 with TRBJ2-1; D perhaps matches TRBD2 (6 bases). The CDR3 totals 17 residues. CDR1 SGHRS and CDR2 YFSETQ come from the germline V gene. Trimming removed 2 bases from V and 2 bases from J, with 17 bases in between. The CDR3 bases are TGCGCCAGCAGCTTTGGCCACAGCGGGTACCCCTACAATGAGCAGTTCTTC. It translates to CASSFGHSGYPYNEQFF.

The V gene is TRBV6-1, the J gene TRBJ2-7; the match to TRBD2 covers 7 bases. This CDR3 comprises 16 residues. Trimming removed 4 bases from V and 9 bases from J; junction bases left unmatched: 18. Germline V gives CDR1 MNHNS, CDR2 SASEGT. CDR3 region: CASSAAELAAVPRQYF. The CDR3 DNA reads TGTGCCAGCAGTGCGGCTGAGCTAGCGGCCGTCCCCCGGCAGTACTTC.

The chain combines TRBV5-1 with TRBJ2-7, with D unresolved. The CDR3 is 13 residues long. The germline gives CDR1 SGHRS, CDR2 YFSETQ. Between the trimmed V and J ends, which lost 0 bases and 3 bases, there was a span of 7 bases. The CDR3 spells CASSLGRNYEQYF. In DNA form, the CDR3 reads TGCGCCAGCAGCTTGGGACGGAACTACGAGCAGTACTTC.

This clone appeared a few times. This chain connects TRBV6-5 to TRBJ1-1; a possible D gene is TRBD1 (6 bases). The germline CDR1 and CDR2 sequences are MNHEY and SVGAGI. Deletions cut 6 bases from V and 3 bases from J, with 17 bases between. The CDR3 is made up of 15 amino acids. The CDR3 region is CASSPVPGGYTEAFF. Written as DNA, the CDR3 is TGTGCCAGCAGCCCGGTACCTGGGGGCTACACTGAAGCTTTCTTT.

The chain employs TRBV27 and TRBJ2-7; the D call may be TRBD1 or TRBD2 (7 bases each). This CDR3 is built from 12 residues. Germline V gives CDR1 MNHEY, CDR2 SMNVEV (reference sequence). V gave up 6 bases and J gave up 6 bases, with 12 bases separating them. CDR3 nucleotides: TGTGCCAGCAGCCCAGGGGGGGGCGAGCAGTACTTC. Translation gives CASSPGGGEQYF.

Comments on this clone: Distinct nucleotide sequences in the sample also encode this CDR3. The J gene is TRBJ1-2, the V gene TRBV27; no clear D. The germline V and J ends were trimmed by 6 bases and 4 bases, with 12 bases remaining between them. CDR3 length: 13 residues. The germline V gene has CDR1 MNHEY and CDR2 SMNVEV (reference sequence). CDR3: CASSPTPPYGYTF. The CDR3 DNA follows: TGTGCCAGCAGCCCAACACCCCCCTATGGCTACACCTTC.

This rearrangement joins TRBV6-1 to TRBJ2-1; 7 bases are a match to TRBD1. The CDR3 loop spans 15 amino acids. Germline CDR1 is MNHNS and CDR2 is SASEGT. The ends lost 5 bases at V and 5 bases at J; junction bases unmatched: 9. The CDR3, as DNA: TGTGCCAGCAGTCCAGGGACAGCCACCAACAATGAGCAGTTCTTC. It yields the protein CASSPGTATNNEQFF.

The chain carries TRBV7-9 and TRBJ2-7; either TRBD1 or TRBD2 may supply D (6 bases each). The CDR3 covers 18 residues. Germline V CDR1 and CDR2: SEHNR, FQNEAQ (reference sequence). With 1 base removed from V and 6 bases from J, the gap between germline ends came to 25 bases. CDR3 residues: CASSLGIQSGFPGAEQYF. CDR3 coding DNA: TGTGCCAGCAGCTTAGGAATTCAGAGCGGGTTCCCGGGGGCCGAGCAGTACTTC.

This sequence joins TRBV6-6 and TRBJ1-1; D gene ambiguous. Per germline, CDR1 MNHNY and CDR2 SVGAGI (reference sequence). Deletions cut 2 bases from V and 3 bases from J, with 10 bases between. The CDR3 has 14 residues. In DNA form, the CDR3 reads TGTGCCAGCAGTTACCAGGAGGCGTACACTGAAGCTTTCTTT. Protein product: CASSYQEAYTEAFF.

J is TRBJ2-2 and V is TRBV11-2; unclear D gene. This CDR3 spans 13 amino acids. Germline CDR1 and CDR2: SGHAT and FQNNGV. The V gene lost 1 base and the J gene lost 7 bases, with 7 bases spanning the gap. CDR3 sequence reads: CASSLARNGELFF. CDR3 bases: TGTGCCAGCAGCTTAGCCAGGAACGGGGAGCTGTTTTTT.

The rearrangement uses TRBV10-3 and TRBJ2-3, with D possibly matching TRBD2 (6 bases). CDR3 length equals 14 residues. CDR1 and CDR2 (germline): ENHRY, SYGVKD. Trimming left V 6 bases short and J 0 bases short, with 10 bases between. The CDR3 loop reads CAISQLASTDTQYF. The CDR3 coding sequence is TGTGCCATCAGCCAACTAGCTAGCACAGATACGCAGTATTTT.

The rearrangement uses TRBV19 and TRBJ2-4; 10 nucleotides match TRBD2. The V segment lost 4 bases and the J segment 10 bases; nucleotides outside the gene matches: 7. The CDR3 loop spans 14 amino acids. CDR1 is LNHDA, CDR2 SQIVND, per germline (reference sequence). CDR3 loop: CASSTRLAGEIQYF. CDR3 nucleotides: TGTGCCAGTAGTACTCGACTAGCGGGCGAAATTCAGTACTTC.

V is TRBV6-1 and J is TRBJ2-7, with D hard to call. Germline V gene data show CDR1 as MNHNS and CDR2 as SASEGT. Trimming took 2 bases from V and 3 from J, leaving 5 bases between them. The CDR3 is 12 residues long. The CDR3 loop reads CASSEPGYEQYF. As DNA, the CDR3 is TGTGCCAGCAGTGAACCAGGCTACGAGCAGTACTTC.

This clone was seen a single time. V gene TRBV30 combines with J gene TRBJ1-3; no reliable D call. The CDR3 is made up of 11 amino acids. Per germline, CDR1 GTSNPN and CDR2 SVGIG (reference sequence). Here the CDR3 reads CALGSGNTIYF. The CDR3 region has the DNA TGTGCTTTGGGCTCTGGAAACACCATATATTTT.

The V gene is TRBV2, the J gene TRBJ1-4; possible D gene TRBD1, 5 bases. The CDR3 extends over 13 amino acids. The V gene's germline CDR1 is SNHLY and CDR2 FYNNEI. Trimming shortened V by 4 bases and J by 4 bases, and 7 bases separated the two germline ends. The CDR3 region has the DNA TGTGCCAGCAGTGGGGACTATAATGAAAAACTGTTTTTT. Protein product: CASSGDYNEKLFF.

The chain carries TRBV7-9 and TRBJ1-5, with D unclear. The CDR3 spans 13 residues. Trimming shortened V by 2 bases and J by 10 bases, and 12 bases separated the two germline ends. CDR1 and CDR2 (germline): SEHNR, FQNEAQ (reference sequence). CDR3 in amino acids: CASSLSPALPQHF. Here the CDR3 DNA reads TGTGCCAGCAGCTTATCGCCCGCCCTACCCCAGCATTTT. The full variable domain, rest sourced from reference TRBV7-9 and TRBJ1-5, is DTGVSQNPRHKITKRGQNVTFRCDPISEHNRLYWYRQTLGQGPEFLTYFQNEAQLEKSRLLSDRFSAERPKGSFSTLEIQRTEQGDSAMYLCASSLSPALPQHFGDGTRLSIL.

The rearrangement links TRBV11-2 to TRBJ2-5; the D gene is possibly TRBD2 (7 bases). Trimming cost V 5 bases and J 1 base, with 17 bases left between them. Germline V CDR1 and CDR2: SGHAT, FQNNGV. The CDR3 is 16 amino acids. DNA for the CDR3: TGTGCCAGCAGCCCCAATCCCGGGGGGCTCCAAGAGACCCAGTACTTC. Translated, it gives CASSPNPGGLQETQYF.